Detailed here is one TCR beta chain. V shed 0 bases, J shed 1 base, and the junction held 6 bases outside the gene matches. Germline V CDR1 and CDR2: SGHDT, YYEEEE. This CDR3 has 16 amino acids. This sample stems from a study of blood T cell repertoires in COVID-19. Study-wide context: Samples came from the United States, Italy and Spain, spanning acute and convalescent COVID-19. Sample material is recorded as cDNA or gDNA derived from T cells, B-cell-depleted T cells, or PBMCs.

Under the authors' procedure: Amplification of reference gene primers provided the estimated nucleated cell counts. Sequencing used immunoSEQ multiplex PCR; TCRdb keeps in-frame clones, though not all of them. V and J calls and clone size come straight from that table; D and trimming were deduced from the DNA. This table holds fewer than 50,000 clones, about 92% found once. The chain uses TRBV5-6 and TRBJ2-7; 8 bases map to TRBD1. This clonotype originated in a human donor in a cohort sampled during active COVID-19. Material for sequencing was peripheral blood. The CDR3 loop is CASSLDPTGASYEQYF. The CDR3 DNA follows: TGTGCCAGCAGCTTGGATCCGACAGGGGCTTCCTACGAGCAGTACTTC.